The clone carrying this T cell receptor (beta chain) has at least ten counts. These data belong to a study of molecular identifiers for immune sequencing clone quantification. TCRdb ran MiXCR on the PCR reads and lists one entry per CDR3 protein. In the table there are 300,000 to 350,000 distinct CDR3 sequences, about 21% of which are singletons. The sequence derives from a human donor in good health. Some libraries in this study had Jurkat cell RNA spiked in. Specimen: naive CD8+ T cells from blood, with Jurkat cell RNA spiked in. This sample's subset: FACS-sorted CD8+CD4-CCR7+CD45RA+ naive T cells.

CDR3 DNA: TGTGCCAGCAGCCCGGGACAGAGCTATGGCTACACCTTC. It encodes CASSPGQSYGYTF. The V gene is TRBV3-1, the J gene TRBJ1-2, with TRBD1 matching 7 bases. Germline lookup yields CDR1 LGHDT and CDR2 YNNKEL (reference sequence). With V trimmed by 4 bases and J by 4 bases, 3 bases remained unmatched. CDR3 length: 13 residues.